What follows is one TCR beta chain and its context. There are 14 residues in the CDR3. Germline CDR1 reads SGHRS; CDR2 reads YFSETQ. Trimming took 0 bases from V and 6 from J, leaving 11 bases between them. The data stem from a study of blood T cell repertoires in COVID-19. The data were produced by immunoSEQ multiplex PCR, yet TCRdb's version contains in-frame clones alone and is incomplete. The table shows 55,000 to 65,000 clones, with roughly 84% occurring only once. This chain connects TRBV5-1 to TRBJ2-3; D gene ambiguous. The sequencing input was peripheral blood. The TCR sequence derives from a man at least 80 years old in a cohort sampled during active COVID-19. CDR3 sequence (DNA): TGCGCCAGCAGCTTGGATCCGACACTGGATACGCAGTATTTT. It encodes CASSLDPTLDTQYF.